The subject of this entry is one TCR beta chain. CDR1 is MRHNA and CDR2 is SNTAGT in the germline V gene. V trimming: 2 bases; J trimming: 7 bases; junction bases outside the gene matches: 8. The CDR3 length is 16 residues. This record belongs to a study of blood T cell repertoires in COVID-19. On the study more broadly: There were acute and convalescent COVID-19 samples, and they came from the United States, Italy and Spain. T cells, B-cell-depleted T cells, or PBMCs provided the cDNA or gDNA that served as material.

In the authors' workflow: Scientists estimated how many nucleated cells there were by amplifying reference gene primers. Sequencing was performed with immunoSEQ multiplex PCR; in TCRdb, only in-frame clones are kept and a portion is missing. The V and J calls and clone size come from that table; D and trimming were worked out from the DNA. This sample has some 190,000 clones, with roughly 80% found just once. What was sequenced was peripheral blood. The chain combines TRBV6-4 with TRBJ1-2; 12 positions agree with TRBD1. The TCR sequence derives from a man between 60 and 70 years old with acute or convalescent COVID-19. CDR3 in DNA: TGTGCCAGCAGTGACGGGACAGGGGGCAGTTTAAGTGGCTACACCTTC. Translated: CASSDGTGGSLSGYTF.